Listed below are T cell receptor beta chains from one sample, sequenced in a study of cytomegalovirus exposure and HLA in healthy donors. TCRdb keeps only in-frame clones here, not all; method: immunoSEQ multiplex PCR. The table records 140,000 or so clones, about 80% of them present only once. Sequenced: PBMCs. The receptors were sampled from a middle-aged man in good health and CMV-seronegative. The CDR3 runs from the conserved cysteine through the conserved F or W. Size values are once, few and many counts, or a class for expanded clones, and some rows have none.

clone_size	v_call	j_call	cdr3_aa
.	TRBV5-4	TRBJ2-4	CASSSDRGVLNIQYF
.	TRBV28	TRBJ1-1	CASSPATGGLAEAFF
once	TRBV5-5	TRBJ1-4	CASSLEGDEKLFF
once	TRBV19	TRBJ1-2	CASSARGRPANYGYTF
.	TRBV25-1	TRBJ2-3	CASSDTWGGANTQYF
.	TRBV7-2	TRBJ1-2	CASSLGRDGYTF
few	TRBV27	TRBJ2-3	CASSVNPPQALRTDTQYF
.	TRBV7-9	TRBJ2-5	CASSLGALDRETQYF
.	TRBV7-9	TRBJ2-2	CAQGGIGELFF
.	TRBV29-1	TRBJ1-1	CSVDVRDRHTEAFF
once	TRBV30	TRBJ2-7	CAWSFSGTGALKQYF
.	TRBV4-1	TRBJ1-2	CASSQVPGGTDYGYTF
.	TRBV19	TRBJ1-4	CASTSLVGGGKLFF
.	TRBV9	TRBJ1-1	CASSFTLGQEAFF
.	TRBV14	TRBJ2-7	CASSQGPGTTLHF
.	TRBV10-2	TRBJ2-2	CASSGRLNTGELFF
.	TRBV27	TRBJ1-5	CASSLMGTSGGSNQPQHF
.	TRBV5-1	TRBJ2-7	CASSFGQGPYEQYF
.	TRBV9	TRBJ1-3	CASSVAGQVSGNTIYF
.	TRBV6-6	TRBJ1-3	CASSYTRNTIYF
few	TRBV10-3	TRBJ1-5	CAISARGAEPQHF
.	TRBV18	TRBJ1-4	CASSRGGTNEKLFF
.	TRBV5-8	TRBJ2-5	CASSPGLVETQYF
.	TRBV9	TRBJ2-7	CASSPRLGTSSYEQYF
.	TRBV5-1	TRBJ1-5	CASSLGDRDDQPQHF
few	TRBV2	TRBJ2-5	CASSARSPETQYF
.	TRBV28	TRBJ2-7	CASRDSFYEQYF
once	TRBV5-1	.	CASSLTGLDEQYF
few	TRBV19	TRBJ2-2	CASTYRGQNTGELFF
.	TRBV14	TRBJ2-5	CASSQAGYQETQYF
.	TRBV7-2	TRBJ2-7	CASSHGEAYEQYF
.	TRBV27	TRBJ2-1	CASSTNGGPPYNEQFF
.	TRBV6-5	TRBJ2-7	CASRMTGDSYEQYF
.	TRBV7-8	TRBJ1-6	CASSYRGQGANSPLHF
.	TRBV6-1	TRBJ1-3	CASSELEGSGNTIYF
.	TRBV7-8	TRBJ2-5	CASSARQGLTQYF
.	TRBV25-1	TRBJ2-7	CASSEVGRGEQYF
few	TRBV10-3	TRBJ1-1	CAISPDSRARNTEAFF
.	TRBV21-1	TRBJ1-6	CASSKGLSPGSSYNSPLHF
.	TRBV7-8	TRBJ2-7	CASSSQGATGNEQYF
few	TRBV6-1	TRBJ2-1	CASRIDRSKQFF
.	TRBV6-5	TRBJ2-3	CATASTSGGTDTQYF
.	TRBV27	TRBJ1-6	CASSLIGQNNSPLHF
.	TRBV7-9	TRBJ1-1	CASSTYGTGDTEAFF
.	TRBV5-1	TRBJ2-3	CASSLVPAGGLTDTQYF
.	TRBV6-5	TRBJ1-6	CASSYFGQVNSPLHF
.	TRBV5-1	TRBJ1-5	CASSLGQGGSNQPQHF
.	TRBV18	TRBJ2-5	CASSSGEGGETQYF
.	TRBV18	TRBJ2-7	CASSPQKGWHEQYF
.	TRBV19	TRBJ1-5	CASRGQGGQPQHF
few	TRBV5-1	TRBJ1-1	CASSLEGVTEAFF
.	TRBV7-3	TRBJ1-6	CASSQDSSYNSPLHF
.	TRBV5-1	TRBJ1-1	CASSYVQGGTEAFF
.	TRBV25-1	.	CASSMSYEQYF